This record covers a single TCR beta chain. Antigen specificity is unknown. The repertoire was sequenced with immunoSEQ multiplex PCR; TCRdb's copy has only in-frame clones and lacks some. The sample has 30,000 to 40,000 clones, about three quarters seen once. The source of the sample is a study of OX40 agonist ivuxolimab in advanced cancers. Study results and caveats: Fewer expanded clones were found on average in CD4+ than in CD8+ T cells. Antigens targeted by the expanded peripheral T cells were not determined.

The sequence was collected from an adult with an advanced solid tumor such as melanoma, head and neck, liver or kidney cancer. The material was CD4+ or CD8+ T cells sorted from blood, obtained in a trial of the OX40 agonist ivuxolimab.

This CDR3 is CASSVTASNTEAFF. The CDR3 coding sequence is TGTGCCAGCAGCGTGACAGCGTCGAACACTGAAGCTTTCTTT. The chain recombines TRBV7-9 with TRBJ1-1, with D possibly being TRBD1 (5 bases). The germline V gene encodes CDR1 SEHNR and CDR2 FQNEAQ (reference sequence). V lost 5 bases and J 1 base, leaving 11 bases between the germline ends. The CDR3 spans 14 residues. The full variable domain, rest sourced from reference TRBV7-9 and TRBJ1-1, is DTGVSQNPRHKITKRGQNVTFRCDPISEHNRLYWYRQTLGQGPEFLTYFQNEAQLEKSRLLSDRFSAERPKGSFSTLEIQRTEQGDSAMYLCASSVTASNTEAFFGQGTRLTVV.